The clone carrying this T cell receptor (beta chain) has just a few counts. Germline V gives CDR1 LGHNA, CDR2 YNFKEQ. The CDR3 spans 15 residues. V shed 1 base and J 4 bases; nucleotides not matched to a gene: 5. Sequenced by immunoSEQ multiplex PCR; TCRdb stores in-frame clones only, minus some. The table lists about 92,000 clones, almost 70% of them singletons. The data were taken from a study of shared clonotypes between healthy human individuals. J is TRBJ2-5 and V is TRBV4-2; 8 positions match TRBD2. Sample: memory CD8+ T cells sorted from blood. Subset of the sample: CD45RO+ cells pooled with CCR7-negative TemRA cells. The receptor was isolated from a man aged 25 to 40 in good health. CDR3 in amino acids: CASSQAGGPSETQYF. In DNA form, the CDR3 reads TGTGCCAGCAGCCAAGCGGGAGGGCCCTCAGAGACCCAGTACTTC.